This entry is about one T cell receptor beta chain. Its target is unknown. The sample belongs to a study of CD8+ T cells in alopecia areata. V shed 4 bases and J shed 4 bases, with 8 bases lying between them. CDR1 and CDR2 (germline): SGHRS, YFSETQ. CDR3 length: 12 amino acids. Study results and caveats: Patients shared TCRs less clearly than mice did, possibly for HLA-related reasons.

cDNA prepared by RNA extraction and subsequent reverse transcription served as the template for sequencing. Using immunoSEQ multiplex PCR, the repertoire was profiled, and TCRdb retains in-frame clones only, with some absent. Altogether roughly 150,000 clones are present, approximately 50% being singletons, with the ten largest covering about 6.8%. It was from alopecia areata patients that lesional scalp punch biopsies and peripheral blood were collected. Sequenced: CD4+ T cells sorted from blood. The genes are TRBV5-1 and TRBJ1-2; D is unclear. The sequence was collected from a human donor with alopecia areata. The CDR3 region is CASSTLSYGYTF. CDR3 sequence (DNA): TGCGCCAGCAGCACTCTAAGCTATGGCTACACCTTC.